This T cell receptor beta chain originates from a study of cytomegalovirus exposure and HLA in healthy donors. Trimming removed 4 bases from V and 5 bases from J; junction bases left unmatched: 6. The CDR3 has 15 residues. CDR1 and CDR2 from the germline V gene are SGDLS and YYNGEE. Details on this clone: The antigen is unknown.

General study results and limits: An analysis that came later showed most CMV-associated TCR beta chains appearing HLA-restricted.

60 Vbeta and 13 Jbeta primers were used in PCR. Some clones are missing from TCRdb's copy, which holds only in-frame ones; the method was immunoSEQ multiplex PCR. Of approximately 150,000 clones detected, over 70% appear once; the ten largest clones hold 3% to 3.5%. Sequencing was done on a sample of PBMCs. This receptor was obtained from a male donor in good health and CMV-seronegative. The chain joins TRBV9 to TRBJ2-1; 10 bases map to TRBD2. The CDR3 reads CASSTSGIDHNEQFF. The CDR3 DNA sequence: TGTGCCAGCAGCACTAGCGGGATCGACCACAATGAGCAGTTCTTC.